A selection of T cell receptor beta chains follows, all from one sample in a study of T-cell memory formation after mild COVID-19. One entry per CDR3 protein, called by TCRdb with MiXCR from the 5' RACE reads. The sample contains 110,000 to 150,000 distinct CDR3 sequences, 14% to 15% of which appear only once. The sample was PBMCs or a T cell subset sorted from them (not recorded which). The receptors shown here come from an adult woman who had mild COVID-19 (a few samples of this study predate the infection). Cell type and time point are not known. CDR3s include the opening cysteine and the closing phenylalanine or tryptophan. The D gene is left open where the match is weak. The size of a clone is reported for some rows only, either as once, few or many, or as a class for expanded clones.

cdr3_aa: CASTNGDGQYYEQYF
cdr3_nt: TGCGCCAGCACAAACGGAGACGGACAGTATTACGAGCAGTACTTC
clone_size: few
d_call: -
v_call: TRBV5-1
j_call: TRBJ2-7

cdr3_aa: CASSLSSGEETQYF
cdr3_nt: TGTGCCAGCAGCTTAAGCAGTGGAGAGGAGACCCAGTACTTC
clone_size: -
d_call: -
v_call: TRBV7-9
j_call: TRBJ2-5

cdr3_aa: CASSFRQLGGGYTF
cdr3_nt: TGCGCCAGCAGCTTTAGGCAGCTAGGCGGTGGCTACACCTTC
clone_size: -
d_call: -
v_call: TRBV5-1
j_call: TRBJ1-2

cdr3_aa: CASSVGGLASYNEQFF
cdr3_nt: TGTGCCAGCAGCGTAGGAGGACTTGCCTCCTACAATGAGCAGTTCTTC
clone_size: many
d_call: -
v_call: TRBV9
j_call: TRBJ2-1

cdr3_aa: CSAPHIGPYNEQFF
cdr3_nt: TGCAGTGCCCCTCATATTGGCCCCTACAATGAGCAGTTCTTC
clone_size: -
d_call: -
v_call: TRBV20-1
j_call: TRBJ2-1

cdr3_aa: CASSFFNEKLFF
cdr3_nt: TGTGCCAGCAGCTTCTTTAATGAAAAACTGTTTTTT
clone_size: few
d_call: -
v_call: TRBV7-9
j_call: TRBJ1-4

cdr3_aa: CASSLEQGETGELFF
cdr3_nt: TGCGCCAGCAGCTTGGAACAGGGGGAAACCGGGGAGCTGTTTTTT
clone_size: -
d_call: TRBD1
v_call: TRBV5-1
j_call: TRBJ2-2

cdr3_aa: CATSHTGVNYGYTF
cdr3_nt: TGTGCCACCAGTCATACAGGAGTTAACTATGGCTACACCTTC
clone_size: -
d_call: -
v_call: TRBV24-1
j_call: TRBJ1-2

cdr3_aa: CASIPYRDRTGELFF
cdr3_nt: TGTGCCAGTATCCCTTACAGGGATCGCACCGGGGAGCTGTTTTTT
clone_size: -
d_call: -
v_call: TRBV19
j_call: TRBJ2-2

cdr3_aa: CASSQDPGGPVEQYF
cdr3_nt: TGCGCCAGCAGCCAAGATCCAGGGGGCCCAGTTGAGCAGTACTTC
clone_size: many
d_call: TRBD1
v_call: TRBV4-1
j_call: TRBJ2-7

cdr3_aa: CAWSVYRGKEQFF
cdr3_nt: TGTGCCTGGAGTGTATACAGGGGTAAAGAGCAGTTCTTC
clone_size: few
d_call: TRBD1
v_call: TRBV30
j_call: TRBJ2-1

cdr3_aa: CASSLVTGSPRTQYF
cdr3_nt: TGTGCCAGCAGCTTAGTGACAGGCTCTCCCAGGACCCAGTACTTC
clone_size: -
d_call: -
v_call: TRBV7-8
j_call: TRBJ2-5

cdr3_aa: CASSLVAGVPYNEQFF
cdr3_nt: TGTGCCAGCAGCTTAGTTGCGGGAGTTCCCTACAATGAGCAGTTCTTC
clone_size: -
d_call: TRBD2
v_call: TRBV7-8
j_call: TRBJ2-1

cdr3_aa: CASSSPGQAQETQYF
cdr3_nt: TGTGCCAGCTCAAGTCCGGGACAGGCTCAAGAGACCCAGTACTTC
clone_size: -
d_call: TRBD1
v_call: TRBV18
j_call: TRBJ2-5

cdr3_aa: CASSTYPNNEQFF
cdr3_nt: TGTGCCAGCAGTACCTACCCTAACAATGAGCAGTTCTTC
clone_size: -
d_call: -
v_call: TRBV14
j_call: TRBJ2-1

cdr3_aa: CASSLARGTGSGYEQYF
cdr3_nt: TGTGCCAGCAGCTTAGCGCGGGGGACAGGGTCAGGCTACGAGCAGTACTTC
clone_size: -
d_call: TRBD1
v_call: TRBV7-6
j_call: TRBJ2-7

cdr3_aa: CASSLAFQISYEQYF
cdr3_nt: TGTGCCAGCAGCTTGGCCTTTCAGATATCCTACGAGCAGTACTTC
clone_size: few
d_call: -
v_call: TRBV5-5
j_call: TRBJ2-7

cdr3_aa: CASSLQGARSYEQYF
cdr3_nt: TGTGCCAGCAGTCTCCAGGGGGCCCGCTCCTACGAGCAGTACTTC
clone_size: -
d_call: TRBD1
v_call: TRBV12-3/TRBV12-4
j_call: TRBJ2-7

cdr3_aa: CAIRPGQGVNTEAFF
cdr3_nt: TGTGCCATCAGACCGGGACAGGGGGTGAACACTGAAGCTTTCTTT
clone_size: -
d_call: TRBD1
v_call: TRBV10-3
j_call: TRBJ1-1

cdr3_aa: CASSLGPGSSYEQYF
cdr3_nt: TGTGCCAGCAGCTTAGGCCCGGGGAGTTCCTACGAGCAGTACTTC
clone_size: -
d_call: -
v_call: TRBV7-7
j_call: TRBJ2-7

cdr3_aa: CASSWAGNEYEQYF
cdr3_nt: TGTGCCAGCAGTTGGGCAGGGAATGAGTACGAGCAGTACTTC
clone_size: few
d_call: -
v_call: TRBV27
j_call: TRBJ2-7

cdr3_aa: CASSQDFVGQGGQPQHF
cdr3_nt: TGCGCCAGCAGCCAAGATTTTGTAGGACAGGGCGGTCAGCCCCAGCATTTT
clone_size: -
d_call: TRBD1
v_call: TRBV4-3
j_call: TRBJ1-5

cdr3_aa: CASTWTSGDYNEQFF
cdr3_nt: TGTGCCAGCACCTGGACTAGCGGGGACTACAATGAGCAGTTCTTC
clone_size: -
d_call: TRBD2
v_call: TRBV6-5
j_call: TRBJ2-1

cdr3_aa: CSARDRTGPHNEQFF
cdr3_nt: TGCAGTGCTAGAGATAGGACAGGGCCACACAATGAGCAGTTCTTC
clone_size: few
d_call: TRBD1
v_call: TRBV20-1
j_call: TRBJ2-1

cdr3_aa: CASSQDEPSSYNEQFF
cdr3_nt: TGCGCCAGCAGCCAAGATGAGCCGAGCTCCTACAATGAGCAGTTCTTC
clone_size: -
d_call: -
v_call: TRBV4-1
j_call: TRBJ2-1

cdr3_aa: CASSQALGGGTYTDTQYF
cdr3_nt: TGTGCCAGCAGCCAAGCCCTAGGGGGCGGAACGTACACAGATACGCAGTATTTT
clone_size: -
d_call: TRBD1
v_call: TRBV4-2
j_call: TRBJ2-3

cdr3_aa: CSGRLEADTQYF
cdr3_nt: TGCAGCGGCAGACTAGAGGCAGATACGCAGTATTTT
clone_size: -
d_call: -
v_call: TRBV29-1
j_call: TRBJ2-3

cdr3_aa: CASSDGTGVPYEQYF
cdr3_nt: TGTGCCAGCAGTGATGGGACAGGGGTCCCCTACGAGCAGTACTTC
clone_size: -
d_call: TRBD1
v_call: TRBV2
j_call: TRBJ2-7

cdr3_aa: CASSPLARQQETQYF
cdr3_nt: TGTGCCAGCAGCCCACTGGCGCGTCAGCAAGAGACCCAGTACTTC
clone_size: many
d_call: -
v_call: TRBV7-9
j_call: TRBJ2-5

cdr3_aa: CASSITTIPNTEAFF
cdr3_nt: TGTGCCAGCAGCATCACGACTATACCGAACACTGAAGCTTTCTTT
clone_size: few
d_call: -
v_call: TRBV6-5
j_call: TRBJ1-1